Presented here are 24 T cell receptor beta chains from one specimen sequenced in a study of T cells in women clearing cervical HPV infection. This table comes from immunoSEQ multiplex PCR, and its TCRdb copy is limited to in-frame clones, with some not included. The specimen's table records 46,000 or so clones. Sequenced input: blood buffy coat. The receptors originated from a woman aged 18 to 75 with a cervical HPV16 infection that either progressed to CIN3+ or cleared (not recorded which).

Concerning this clone: The read finishes 3 residues shy of the CDR3 end, and the germline J gene is used to complete it. V and J are TRBV7-3 and TRBJ2-1; 9 bases match TRBD1. From germline, CDR1 is SGHTA and CDR2 FQGTGA. This CDR3 is 15 amino acids long. Trimming took 5 bases from V and 6 from J; bases not matched to a gene: 8. The CDR3 loop reads CASSPGTGLGNEQFF. The sequenced part of the CDR3 DNA is TGTGCCAGCAGCCCCGGGACAGGGTTAGGCAATGAG.

With respect to this clone: The read terminates 3 residues before the CDR3 end, so the remaining end is supplied by the germline J gene. The J gene is TRBJ1-1, the V gene TRBV6-2 or TRBV6-3; D may be TRBD1 (6 bases). The germline V gene has CDR1 MNHEY and CDR2 SVGEGT. The CDR3 loop spans 11 amino acids. The CDR3 protein is CASLSGVRAFF. The covered CDR3 bases are TGTGCCAGCCTTTCAGGGGTGCGG.

To note about this clone: The CDR3 end lies 3 residues beyond the end of the read and is filled in from the germline J gene. The chain couples TRBV20-1 to TRBJ2-1, with 11 bases matching TRBD2. J gave up 4 bases and V 6 bases, and 14 bases lay outside the gene matches. Germline V gene data show CDR1 as DFQATT and CDR2 as SNEGSKA (reference sequence). The CDR3 has 17 amino acids. CDR3 sequence reads: CSAYVPSGTSGYNEQFF. The CDR3 bases that were read are TGCAGTGCGTATGTACCAAGCGGGACTAGCGGATACAATGAG.

For this clone: The observed sequence ends 3 residues before the CDR3 terminus, with the missing tail filled in from the germline J gene. The chain combines TRBV19 with TRBJ1-4; the D gene is possibly TRBD1 (6 bases). This CDR3 region has 18 residues. V lost 2 bases and J lost 4, with 20 bases in between. Germline lookup yields CDR1 LNHDA and CDR2 SQIVND (reference sequence). CDR3 sequence: CASSIHLPTTGSNEKLFF. CDR3 DNA (partial): TGTGCCAGTAGTATACACCTTCCAACTACAGGGAGTAATGAAAAA.

A remark on this clone: The sequence runs out 3 residues before the end of the CDR3; the remainder is reconstructed from the germline J gene. The V call is TRBV11-3, the J call TRBJ2-5; 11 bases match TRBD2. The V gene's germline CDR1 is SGHNT and CDR2 YENEEA. The V gene end was trimmed by 1 base and the J gene end by 6 bases; junction bases not matched to a gene: 4. This CDR3 is 15 amino acids long. Partial CDR3 DNA: TGTGCCAGCAGCTTAGTAACTAGCGGGAGTCAGACC. This codes for CASSLVTSGSQT. The whole CDR3 sequence is CASSLVTSGSQTQYF. Filled out from reference TRBV11-3 and TRBJ2-5, the complete variable domain reads EAGVVQSPRYKIIEKKQPVAFWCNPISGHNTLYWYLQNLGQGPELLIRYENEEAVDDSQLPKDRFSAERLKGVDSTLKIQPAELGDSAVYLCASSLVTSGSQTQYFGPGTRLLVL.

On this clone itself: The missing CDR3 end, 3 residues past where the read stops, is filled in from the germline J gene. J is TRBJ2-2 and V is TRBV30; TRBD1 agrees at 7 bases. Germline V CDR1 and CDR2: GTSNPN, SVGIG (reference sequence). CDR3 length equals 15 residues. Partial CDR3 DNA: TGTGCCTGGAGGCATTGGACAGGAATGAGCGAAAAG. Encoded protein: CAWRHWTGMSEK. The whole CDR3 is CAWRHWTGMSEKLFF.

As concerns this clone: Read sequence stops 3 residues before the CDR3 end, and the germline J gene provides the missing end. The chain has TRBV7-8 and TRBJ1-4; tentatively, D is TRBD1 (5 bases). The CDR3 has 14 residues. CDR1 is SGHVS and CDR2 is FQNEAQ in the germline V gene. V shed 4 bases and J shed 7 bases, with 13 bases lying between them. The part of the CDR3 DNA that was read is TGTGCCAGCAGCTCTTTTGTCGGGGGTGAAAAA. It yields the protein CASSSFVGGEK. The CDR3 in full is CASSSFVGGEKLFF.

The covered CDR3 bases are TGTGCCAGCTCACTGGGGGGGATGAACACTGAA. Protein product: CASSLGGMNTE. The whole CDR3 protein is CASSLGGMNTEAFF. This sequence joins TRBV18 and TRBJ1-1; a weak D match, TRBD1 (5 bases). Sequencing ends 3 residues short of the CDR3 end; the germline J gene provides the rest. Germline CDR1 and CDR2: KGHSH and LQKENI. The CDR3 spans 14 residues. Between the trimmed V and J ends, which lost 4 bases and 0 bases, there was a span of 9 bases.

A word on this clone: The CDR3 goes on 3 residues after the read ends, and that part is filled in from the germline J gene. The chain joins TRBV19 to TRBJ1-4, with D perhaps matching TRBD1 (5 bases). The CDR3 consists of 17 residues. Per germline, CDR1 LNHDA and CDR2 SQIVND (reference sequence). CDR3 DNA (partial): TGTGCCAGTAGTATAGACCGGGAAAACTCTGGGGCCAACGTA. Translation gives CASSIDRENSGANV. In full, the CDR3 reads CASSIDRENSGANVLFF. Full variable domain (outside the CDR3, taken from reference TRBV19 and TRBJ1-4): DGGITQSPKYLFRKEGQNVTLSCEQNLNHDAMYWYRQDPGQGLRLIYYSQIVNDFQKGDIAEGYSVSREKKESFPLTVTSAQKNPTAFYLCASSIDRENSGANVLFFGSGTQLSVL.

The DNA read from the CDR3 is TGTGCCAGCAGCATTTCCGGGACACAGGGAAACATT. It is translated as CASSISGTQGNI. The entire CDR3 is CASSISGTQGNIQYF. The rearrangement joins TRBV7-2 to TRBJ2-4; D perhaps matches TRBD1 (6 bases). The observed sequence ends 3 residues before the CDR3 terminus, with the missing tail filled in from the germline J gene. Trimming took off 5 bases at V and 6 bases at J, with 17 bases between the two ends. CDR1 is SGHTA, CDR2 FQGNSA, per germline. The CDR3 covers 15 residues.

As concerns this clone: The read gets to within 3 residues of the CDR3 end, and the germline J gene fills in the rest. This chain connects TRBV6-1 to TRBJ2-7; D possibly corresponds to TRBD2 (6 bases). Trimming removed 2 bases at V and 4 bases at J, with 9 bases between. Germline CDR1 is MNHNS and CDR2 is SASEGT. The CDR3 is 13 amino acids. The sequenced CDR3 bases are TGTGCCAGCAGTGAACAGGGACTGTACGAG. It translates to CASSEQGLYE. The full CDR3 reads CASSEQGLYEQYF.

As to this clone: The CDR3 goes on 3 residues after the read ends, and that part is filled in from the germline J gene. The V call is TRBV7-3, the J call TRBJ1-2; 7 nucleotides match TRBD1. After removal of 5 bases from V and 7 bases from J, the junction contained 10 bases not matched to a gene. The CDR3 has 14 residues. Germline V CDR1 and CDR2: SGHTA, FQGTGA. The chain's CDR3 is CASSPGGGRAGYTF. The part of the CDR3 DNA that was read is TGTGCCAGCAGCCCAGGGGGAGGACGGGCTGGC.

In the case of this clone: The read ends 3 residues shy of where the CDR3 ends; the end is completed using the germline J gene. The gene calls are TRBV7-6 and TRBJ2-1; a possible D gene is TRBD1 (5 bases). CDR3 size: 16 residues. CDR1 and CDR2 (germline): SGHVS, FNYEAQ. Trimming took off 5 bases at V and 4 bases at J, with 18 bases between the two ends. Partial CDR3 DNA: TGTGCCAGCAGCCCCAATAGGGGCGCATTTTACAATGAG. Translated, it gives CASSPNRGAFYNE. The CDR3 reads in full as CASSPNRGAFYNEQFF.

On this clone itself: The CDR3 extends 3 residues past the end of the read, so its final part is completed from the germline J gene. The V call is TRBV7-2, the J call TRBJ2-2; possibly TRBD2 for D (6 bases). V gave up 0 bases and J gave up 4 bases, with 12 bases separating them. The CDR3 runs 16 residues. In germline, CDR1 is SGHTA, CDR2 FQGNSA. The CDR3 bases that were read are TGTGCCAGCAGCTTAGCGCCGGGGGATCTCACCGGGGAG. This translates into CASSLAPGDLTGE. From start to end, the CDR3 is CASSLAPGDLTGELFF. The full variable domain, its missing parts supplied by reference TRBV7-2 and TRBJ2-2, is GAGVSQSPSNKVTEKGKDVELRCDPISGHTALYWYRQSLGQGLEFLIYFQGNSAPDKSGLPSDRFSAERTGGSVSTLTIQRTQQEDSAVYLCASSLAPGDLTGELFFGEGSRLTVL.

Concerning this clone itself: The CDR3 extends 3 residues past the end of the read, so its final part is completed from the germline J gene. The J gene is TRBJ2-3, the V gene TRBV5-6, with D perhaps TRBD2 (5 bases). CDR1 and CDR2 (germline): SGHDT, YYEEEE. The CDR3 spans 15 residues. The V and J ends lost 4 bases and 4 bases respectively, with 16 bases between them. CDR3 in amino acids: CASSLSGWRADTQYF. The sequenced part of the CDR3 DNA is TGTGCCAGCAGCCTCTCGGGGTGGCGGGCAGATACG.

With regard to this clone: The sequence runs out 3 residues before the end of the CDR3; the remainder is reconstructed from the germline J gene. The chain combines TRBV18 with TRBJ1-2; D is unresolved. The CDR3 runs 11 residues. CDR1 and CDR2 (germline): KGHSH, LQKENI. The CDR3 reads CASSPTDTYTF. The sequenced CDR3 bases are TGTGCCAGCTCACCAACAGATACC.

Notes on this clone: Read sequence stops 3 residues before the CDR3 end, and the germline J gene provides the missing end. The gene calls are TRBV2 and TRBJ2-1; no clear D gene. This CDR3 has 13 residues. The V and J ends lost 6 bases and 9 bases respectively, with 15 bases between them. CDR1 is SNHLY, CDR2 FYNNEI, per germline. Here the CDR3 reads CASRSSTLSEQFF. The sequenced CDR3 bases are TGTGCCAGCAGATCCAGTACCCTCAGTGAG.

About this clone itself: The read gets to within 3 residues of the CDR3 end, and the germline J gene fills in the rest. The rearrangement links TRBV10-3 to TRBJ1-6; 7 nucleotides agree with TRBD1. This CDR3 spans 14 amino acids. Germline assignment: CDR1 ENHRY and CDR2 SYGVKD. This CDR3 is CAISESTGWIPLHF. The DNA read from the CDR3 is TGTGCCATCAGTGAGTCGACAGGGTGGATTCCC.

Turning to this clone: An end of the junction differs from the germline gene, which may be a read error. The sequenced fragment ends 3 residues before the CDR3 boundary, so the rest is inferred from the germline J gene. Other DNA variants within this sample encode the same CDR3. This rearrangement joins TRBV19 to TRBJ1-3; TRBD1 matches 7 bases. Germline V gene data show CDR1 as LNHDA and CDR2 as SQIVND (reference sequence). The CDR3 consists of 17 residues. The sequenced part of the CDR3 DNA is TGTGCCAGTAGTTCCCGCCGGGAGGGGGCGAGAGGAAACACG. Translating it yields CASSSRREGARGNT. The entire CDR3 protein reads CASSSRREGARGNTIYF.

A note on this clone: The read falls 3 residues short of the CDR3 end, and the missing part is taken from the germline J gene. The rearrangement uses TRBV18 and TRBJ1-2, with D possibly matching TRBD1 (5 bases). Per germline, CDR1 KGHSH and CDR2 LQKENI. This CDR3 is built from 15 residues. CDR3 loop: CASSPRERGGDDYTF. The sequenced CDR3 bases are TGTGCCAGCTCACCACGTGAAAGGGGCGGCGACGAC.

In regard to this clone: The read terminates 3 residues ahead of where the CDR3 ends, so the germline J gene completes it. V usage is TRBV5-1 and J usage is TRBJ2-1, with 10 bases fitting TRBD2. The CDR3 covers 17 residues. Per the germline V gene, CDR1 is SGHRS and CDR2 is YFSETQ. V shed 1 base and J 2 bases; nucleotides not matched to a gene: 6. The CDR3 bases that were read are TGCGCCAGCAGCTTGTCCAGCGGGGGGGGTACCTACAATGAG. Amino acids: CASSLSSGGGTYNE. The CDR3, in full, reads CASSLSSGGGTYNEQFF.

As concerns this clone: The read terminates 3 residues before the CDR3 end, so the remaining end is supplied by the germline J gene. The chain has TRBV11-1 and TRBJ2-5, with a tentative D call TRBD1 (5 bases). This CDR3 is built from 15 residues. The germline CDR1 and CDR2 sequences are SGHAT and FQDESV (reference sequence). V gave up 5 bases and J gave up 5 bases, with 18 bases separating them. This chain's CDR3 is CASSPRTPQGETQYF. CDR3 DNA (partial): TGTGCCAGCAGCCCCCGGACACCCCAAGGGGAGACC.

With respect to this clone: The read terminates 3 residues before the CDR3 end, so the remaining end is supplied by the germline J gene. The chain recombines TRBV18 with TRBJ1-2, with 9 bases identical to TRBD1. CDR3 size: 16 residues. Germline V gene data show CDR1 as KGHSH and CDR2 as LQKENI. CDR3 DNA (partial): TGTGCCAGCTCACCGACACCGGGACAGGGACCCTACGAC. Translated: CASSPTPGQGPYD. The CDR3 in full is CASSPTPGQGPYDYTF.

With regard to this clone: Read coverage stops 3 residues before the CDR3 terminus; the germline J gene supplies the remainder. The V and J genes are TRBV13 and TRBJ1-1; the match to TRBD1 covers 8 bases. The CDR3 covers 11 residues. Trimming removed 6 bases from V and 6 bases from J; junction bases left unmatched: 0. CDR1 is PRHDT and CDR2 is FYEKMQ in the germline V gene (reference sequence). The CDR3 reads CASRDRAEAFF. The covered CDR3 bases are TGTGCCAGCAGGGACAGGGCTGAA.